This is a list of T cell receptor beta chains from one sample in a study of technical replicates of blood from a handful of donors. Only in-frame clones appear in the TCRdb table, and some are missing; sequencing was by immunoSEQ multiplex PCR. Among about 95,000 clones listed, approximately 95% were seen once. Material: T cells isolated from PBMCs. These receptors were collected from a human donor in good health. The CDR3 runs from the conserved cysteine through the conserved F or W. The D gene is left open where the match is weak. Clone sizes are given selectively: once, few, many, or a class where the clone is expanded.

cdr3_aa: CASSQEDRGVTDTQYF; cdr3_nt: TGCGCCAGCAGCCAAGAAGATCGCGGGGTTACAGATACGCAGTATTTT; v_call: TRBV4-3; j_call: TRBJ2-3; cdr3_length: 16; clone_size: NA; d_call: NA
cdr3_aa: CASSLTGTGYNEQFF; cdr3_nt: TGTGCCAGCAGTTTAACTGGGACAGGCTACAATGAGCAGTTCTTC; v_call: TRBV27; j_call: TRBJ2-1; cdr3_length: 15; clone_size: once; d_call: TRBD1
cdr3_aa: CASSVREGSGGYTF; cdr3_nt: TGTGCCAGCAGTGTCAGAGAGGGAAGTGGCGGCTACACCTTC; v_call: TRBV9; j_call: TRBJ1-2; cdr3_length: 14; clone_size: NA; d_call: NA
cdr3_aa: CASSSDRIGQPQHF; cdr3_nt: TGTGCCAGCAGTTCTGACAGGATAGGACAGCCCCAGCATTTT; v_call: TRBV5-6; j_call: TRBJ1-5; cdr3_length: 14; clone_size: NA; d_call: NA
cdr3_aa: CAISAASGGNEQFF; cdr3_nt: TGTGCCATCAGCGCAGCCTCGGGGGGCAATGAGCAGTTCTTC; v_call: TRBV10-3; j_call: TRBJ2-1; cdr3_length: 14; clone_size: NA; d_call: TRBD2
cdr3_aa: CASSSGTSGEETQYF; cdr3_nt: TGCGCCAGCAGCTCAGGGACTAGCGGGGAAGAGACCCAGTACTTC; v_call: TRBV5-1; j_call: TRBJ2-5; cdr3_length: 15; clone_size: NA; d_call: TRBD2
cdr3_aa: CASSEDMGQGINYGYTF; cdr3_nt: TGTGCCAGCAGTGAAGATATGGGACAGGGGATTAACTATGGCTACACCTTC; v_call: TRBV2; j_call: TRBJ1-2; cdr3_length: 17; clone_size: NA; d_call: TRBD1
cdr3_aa: CASSYSRAGEGGYTF; cdr3_nt: TGTGCCAGCAGTTACTCGCGGGCAGGGGAAGGGGGCTACACCTTC; v_call: TRBV6-5; j_call: TRBJ1-2; cdr3_length: 15; clone_size: NA; d_call: NA
cdr3_aa: CAISSKIQGAETTDTQYF; cdr3_nt: TGTGCCATCAGTTCTAAGATACAGGGGGCTGAAACCACAGATACGCAGTATTTT; v_call: TRBV10-3; j_call: TRBJ2-3; cdr3_length: 18; clone_size: NA; d_call: TRBD1
cdr3_aa: CASSVGLSSSYEQYF; cdr3_nt: TGTGCCAGCAGCGTAGGTTTGAGTAGCTCCTACGAGCAGTACTTC; v_call: TRBV9; j_call: TRBJ2-7; cdr3_length: 15; clone_size: NA; d_call: NA
cdr3_aa: CASSLRQGYGYTF; cdr3_nt: TGTGCCAGCAGTTTACGGCAGGGGTATGGCTACACCTTC; v_call: TRBV27; j_call: TRBJ1-2; cdr3_length: 13; clone_size: NA; d_call: NA
cdr3_aa: CASSLRRMNTEAFF; cdr3_nt: TGTGCCAGCAGCTTGAGGCGGATGAACACTGAAGCTTTCTTT; v_call: TRBV5-6; j_call: TRBJ1-1; cdr3_length: 14; clone_size: NA; d_call: NA
cdr3_aa: CASGLWTGGGIDYGYTF; cdr3_nt: TGTGCTAGTGGTCTTTGGACAGGGGGAGGTATTGACTATGGCTACACCTTC; v_call: TRBV12-5; j_call: TRBJ1-2; cdr3_length: 17; clone_size: NA; d_call: TRBD1
cdr3_aa: CASREITYNEQFF; cdr3_nt: TGTGCCAGCAGGGAGATAACCTACAATGAGCAGTTCTTC; v_call: TRBV6-1; j_call: TRBJ2-1; cdr3_length: 13; clone_size: NA; d_call: NA
cdr3_aa: CASRGRQGRDQPQHF; cdr3_nt: TGTGCCAGCAGAGGCCGACAGGGACGGGATCAGCCCCAGCATTTT; v_call: TRBV2; j_call: TRBJ1-5; cdr3_length: 15; clone_size: NA; d_call: TRBD1
cdr3_aa: CAIGNRQGPNTGELFF; cdr3_nt: TGTGCCATCGGGAATAGACAGGGACCGAACACCGGGGAGCTGTTTTTT; v_call: TRBV10-3; j_call: TRBJ2-2; cdr3_length: 16; clone_size: NA; d_call: TRBD1
cdr3_aa: CASSFGPGTGELFF; cdr3_nt: TGTGCCAGCAGTTTCGGCCCGGGGACCGGGGAGCTGTTTTTT; v_call: TRBV5-4; j_call: TRBJ2-2; cdr3_length: 14; clone_size: NA; d_call: NA
cdr3_aa: CASSQGLADINNEQFF; cdr3_nt: TGCGCCAGCAGCCAAGGGCTAGCGGACATTAACAATGAGCAGTTCTTC; v_call: TRBV4-1; j_call: TRBJ2-1; cdr3_length: 16; clone_size: few; d_call: TRBD2
cdr3_aa: CASRGGDRAAFF; cdr3_nt: TGTGCCAGCAGAGGAGGGGACAGGGCAGCTTTCTTT; v_call: TRBV27; j_call: TRBJ1-1; cdr3_length: 12; clone_size: NA; d_call: TRBD1
cdr3_aa: CASSSGTGANQPQHF; cdr3_nt: TGTGCCAGCAGCTCCGGGACAGGTGCCAATCAGCCCCAGCATTTT; v_call: TRBV27; j_call: TRBJ1-5; cdr3_length: 15; clone_size: NA; d_call: TRBD1
cdr3_aa: CASSLELAGYNEQFF; cdr3_nt: TGCGCCAGCAGCTTGGAACTAGCGGGGTACAATGAGCAGTTCTTC; v_call: TRBV5-1; j_call: TRBJ2-1; cdr3_length: 15; clone_size: NA; d_call: TRBD2
cdr3_aa: CASSYSWSGSSYEQYF; cdr3_nt: TGTGCCAGCAGTTACTCGTGGTCGGGGAGCTCCTACGAGCAGTACTTC; v_call: TRBV6-5; j_call: TRBJ2-7; cdr3_length: 16; clone_size: NA; d_call: NA
cdr3_aa: CASGFRTSGSYEQYF; cdr3_nt: TGTGCTAGTGGTTTCCGGACTAGCGGGAGTTACGAGCAGTACTTC; v_call: TRBV12-5; j_call: TRBJ2-7; cdr3_length: 15; clone_size: NA; d_call: TRBD2
cdr3_aa: CASSLRRDWDYEQYF; cdr3_nt: TGTGCCAGCAGCCTCCGCCGGGACTGGGACTACGAGCAGTACTTC; v_call: TRBV6-5; j_call: TRBJ2-7; cdr3_length: 15; clone_size: once; d_call: NA
cdr3_aa: CASSLQGAGGYTF; cdr3_nt: TGTGCCAGCAGTTTGCAGGGGGCGGGCGGCTACACCTTC; v_call: TRBV28; j_call: TRBJ1-2; cdr3_length: 13; clone_size: NA; d_call: TRBD1
cdr3_aa: CSVEDKDRADNEQFF; cdr3_nt: TGCAGCGTTGAAGATAAGGACAGGGCTGACAATGAGCAGTTCTTC; v_call: TRBV29-1; j_call: TRBJ2-1; cdr3_length: 15; clone_size: once; d_call: TRBD1
cdr3_aa: CATRDRGGGSQPQHF; cdr3_nt: TGTGCCACTCGGGACAGGGGGGGTGGAAGTCAGCCCCAGCATTTT; v_call: TRBV15; j_call: TRBJ1-5; cdr3_length: 15; clone_size: NA; d_call: TRBD1
cdr3_aa: CASSYGTGYHEQYF; cdr3_nt: TGTGCCAGCAGTTACGGGACAGGGTACCACGAGCAGTACTTC; v_call: TRBV6-6; j_call: TRBJ2-7; cdr3_length: 14; clone_size: NA; d_call: TRBD1
cdr3_aa: CASSQEGSGRLDNEQFF; cdr3_nt: TGCGCCAGCAGCCAAGAAGGGAGCGGGAGGTTAGATAATGAGCAGTTCTTC; v_call: TRBV4-3; j_call: TRBJ2-1; cdr3_length: 17; clone_size: NA; d_call: TRBD2
cdr3_aa: CASSSGDRAYEQYF; cdr3_nt: TGTGCCAGCAGCTCGGGGGACAGGGCCTACGAGCAGTACTTC; v_call: TRBV5-4; j_call: TRBJ2-7; cdr3_length: 14; clone_size: NA; d_call: TRBD1
cdr3_aa: CATQPGLAGTGELFF; cdr3_nt: TGTGCCACACAACCGGGACTAGCGGGGACCGGGGAGCTGTTTTTT; v_call: TRBV27; j_call: TRBJ2-2; cdr3_length: 15; clone_size: NA; d_call: TRBD2
cdr3_aa: CASRNSGVWSNQPQHF; cdr3_nt: TGTGCCAGCAGAAACTCAGGGGTTTGGAGCAATCAGCCCCAGCATTTT; v_call: TRBV28; j_call: TRBJ1-5; cdr3_length: 16; clone_size: NA; d_call: NA
cdr3_aa: CASSYGAGDQPQHF; cdr3_nt: TGTGCCAGCAGTTATGGGGCCGGCGATCAGCCCCAGCATTTT; v_call: TRBV6-5; j_call: TRBJ1-5; cdr3_length: 14; clone_size: NA; d_call: NA
cdr3_aa: CSASVTGNYGYTF; cdr3_nt: TGCAGCGCATCAGTGACAGGGAACTATGGCTACACCTTC; v_call: TRBV29-1; j_call: TRBJ1-2; cdr3_length: 13; clone_size: NA; d_call: TRBD1
cdr3_aa: CASSLGDREIEKLFF; cdr3_nt: TGCGCCAGCAGCTTAGGGGACAGGGAGATTGAAAAACTGTTTTTT; v_call: TRBV5-1; j_call: TRBJ1-4; cdr3_length: 15; clone_size: NA; d_call: TRBD1
cdr3_aa: CAIGLAGSETQYF; cdr3_nt: TGTGCCATTGGACTAGCGGGATCGGAGACCCAGTACTTC; v_call: TRBV10-3; j_call: TRBJ2-5; cdr3_length: 13; clone_size: once; d_call: TRBD2
cdr3_aa: CASSLRLSSYNEQFF; cdr3_nt: TGTGCCAGCAGCTTGAGACTAAGCTCCTACAATGAGCAGTTCTTC; v_call: TRBV5-6; j_call: TRBJ2-1; cdr3_length: 15; clone_size: once; d_call: NA
cdr3_aa: CASSQAFQRGLYEQYF; cdr3_nt: TGTGCCAGCAGCCAGGCCTTTCAGCGGGGGCTCTACGAGCAGTACTTC; v_call: TRBV4-2; j_call: TRBJ2-7; cdr3_length: 16; clone_size: NA; d_call: TRBD2
cdr3_aa: CASSYPASLETQYF; cdr3_nt: TGTGCCAGCAGTTACCCGGCTAGTTTAGAGACCCAGTACTTC; v_call: TRBV28; j_call: TRBJ2-5; cdr3_length: 14; clone_size: NA; d_call: NA
cdr3_aa: CASSLPTGGLTEAFF; cdr3_nt: TGTGCCAGCAGCTTGCCAACAGGGGGCCTCACTGAAGCTTTCTTT; v_call: TRBV5-8; j_call: TRBJ1-1; cdr3_length: 15; clone_size: NA; d_call: TRBD1
cdr3_aa: CASSLGGMGRLNTEAFF; cdr3_nt: TGTGCCAGCAGCTTAGGGGGTATGGGGAGATTGAACACTGAAGCTTTCTTT; v_call: TRBV7-9; j_call: TRBJ1-1; cdr3_length: 17; clone_size: NA; d_call: NA
cdr3_aa: CASSLGLVGYEQYF; cdr3_nt: TGTGCCAGCAGCTTGGGTCTAGTAGGCTACGAGCAGTACTTC; v_call: TRBV5-4; j_call: TRBJ2-7; cdr3_length: 14; clone_size: NA; d_call: NA